This T cell receptor beta chain comes out of a study of T cell clonality in common variable immunodeficiency. Between the trimmed V and J ends, which lost 1 base and 7 bases, there was a span of 11 bases. The CDR3 totals 14 residues. Looked up from germline, CDR1 is SGHRS and CDR2 is YFSETQ. Study-wide results and caveats: Fewer TCRbeta clones were shared among CVID subjects than controls.

This clone was observed at least ten times. The antigen is not known. Read data end 3 residues before the CDR3 end; the end is taken from the germline J gene. TCRdb keeps only in-frame clones here, not all; method: immunoSEQ multiplex PCR. The specimen has 45,000 to 70,000 clones, none found just once. Sample: peripheral blood mononuclear cells. The chain links TRBV5-1 to TRBJ1-4, with a possible D match to TRBD1 (6 bases). This clonotype was obtained from a person aged 18 to 75 in good health. The CDR3 DNA, read in part, is TGCGCCAGCAGCTTGACAGGGATGAGTGAAAAA. Its translation: CASSLTGMSEK. In full, the CDR3 is CASSLTGMSEKLFF.